Shown below are 23 T cell receptor beta chains from a single sample sequenced in a study of CD8+ T cells in alopecia areata. As the sequencing template, cDNA was produced by extracting RNA and reverse transcribing it. The assay was immunoSEQ multiplex PCR, and TCRdb's table has in-frame clones only and misses some. The sample shows around 100,000 clones, none of them appearing just once. The sequenced sample consisted of lesional skin. These TCRs come from a C3H/HeJ mouse with alopecia areata. MHC haplotype of the mouse line: H2-k.

To note about this clone: Gene names denote mouse genes. CDR3 DNA (partial): TGTGCCAGCAGTGAAGGGACTGGGGGGGCGCGGTAT. Its protein is CASSEGTGGARY. From start to end, the CDR3 is CASSEGTGGARYEQYF. The chain joins TRBV13-3 to TRBJ2-7; 14 bases agree with TRBD2. Read coverage stops 4 residues before the CDR3 terminus; the germline J gene supplies the remainder. This CDR3 has 16 amino acids. Germline CDR1 NNHDY, CDR2 SYVADS.

Points on this clone: The TCRdb protein fails to match the DNA translation at residue 12; the protein reported here was translated from the DNA. The listed genes are named as in mouse. The DNA ends 3 residues before the CDR3 does, and the rest of the CDR3 is filled in from the germline J gene. V is TRBV19 and J is TRBJ1-3; tentative D call: TRBD1 (6 bases). Germline V lookup: CDR1 FNHDT, CDR2 SITEND (reference sequence). The CDR3 has 15 amino acids. The ends were cut back, 4 bases at V and 2 bases at J, with 13 bases in the middle. The CDR3 bases that were read are TGTGCCAGCAGTCTTCAACAGGGACCTGGAAATACG. This translates into CASSLQQGPGNT. The whole CDR3 sequence is CASSLQQGPGNTLYF.

In its sample, this clone was seen a few times. At residue 12, the TCRdb protein and translated DNA are inconsistent; the protein given comes from the DNA. Gene names denote mouse genes. The read halts 3 residues ahead of the CDR3 end, with the missing end drawn from the germline J gene. This chain connects TRBV1 to TRBJ1-3, with a weak D call TRBD1 (6 bases). CDR1 NSQYPW and CDR2 LRSPGD come from the germline V gene (reference sequence). This CDR3 comprises 15 residues. V shed 7 bases and J shed 1 base, with 14 bases lying between them. The CDR3 DNA, read in part, is TGCACCTGCACCACCGGGACAAAATCTGGAAATACG. Protein sequence: CTCTTGTKSGNT. The full-length CDR3 reads as CTCTTGTKSGNTLYF.

This clone was counted only a few times. The genes and germline here are from mouse. The read gets to within 4 residues of the CDR3 end, and the germline J gene fills in the rest. V is TRBV13-3 and J is TRBJ2-7; 8 nucleotides align to TRBD2. The CDR3 is made up of 13 amino acids. The V gene's germline CDR1 is NNHDY and CDR2 SYVADS. CDR3 in amino acids: CASRVWGDDEQYF. The CDR3 bases that were read are TGTGCCAGCCGGGTCTGGGGGGATGAT.

As regards this clone: Genes and germline come from the mouse. CDR3 amino acids: CASSPWDRGDEQYF. CDR3 DNA, as far as it was read: TGTGCCAGCAGTCCCTGGGACAGGGGGGAT. V gene TRBV13-1 combines with J gene TRBJ2-7, with 11 bases that match TRBD1. The sequenced fragment ends 4 residues before the CDR3 boundary, so the rest is inferred from the germline J gene. The CDR3 is made up of 14 amino acids. CDR1 and CDR2 (germline): NSHNY, SYGAGN.

Points on this clone: Here the gene names and germline are mouse. The read ends 4 residues early relative to the CDR3; the germline J gene fills the gap. The rearrangement joins TRBV13-3 to TRBJ2-5; 7 bases align to TRBD1. Germline values: CDR1 NNHDY, CDR2 SYVADS. CDR3 length: 14 residues. The sequenced part of the CDR3 DNA is TGTGCCAGCAGTGATGGAGACAGGGCAGAC. It encodes CASSDGDRAD. The entire CDR3 reads CASSDGDRADTQYF.

In its sample, this clone was seen a few times. The listed genes are named as in mouse. The observed sequence ends 4 residues before the CDR3 terminus, with the missing tail filled in from the germline J gene. The gene calls are TRBV1 and TRBJ2-7; TRBD2 matches 8 bases. The CDR3 totals 16 residues. V lost 0 bases to trimming and J lost 0 bases; unmatched junction nucleotides: 4. The V gene's germline CDR1 is NSQYPW and CDR2 LRSPGD (reference sequence). The sequenced CDR3 bases are TGCACCTGCAGTGCAGACTGGGGGGATGCCTCCTAT. Its protein product is CTCSADWGDASY. The CDR3 reads in full as CTCSADWGDASYEQYF.

On this clone: Gene names and germline match the mouse. The read terminates 4 residues ahead of where the CDR3 ends, so the germline J gene completes it. The chain carries TRBV13-3 and TRBJ2-2; D may be TRBD1 (6 bases). CDR3 size: 16 residues. The germline V gene encodes CDR1 NNHDY and CDR2 SYVADS. The V end lost 0 bases, the J end lost 6 bases, and 15 bases lay between the germline ends. CDR3 DNA, as far as it was read: TGTGCCAGCAGTGATGCAAGGGACATCGGGCCCGGG. Translation: CASSDARDIGPG. The entire CDR3 sequence reads CASSDARDIGPGQLYF.

Concerning this clone itself: Genes here carry mouse names. The CDR3 extends 4 residues past the end of the read, so its final part is completed from the germline J gene. This chain links TRBV19 with TRBJ2-1; 8 bases align to TRBD2. Germline V gene sequence: CDR1 FNHDT, CDR2 SITEND (reference sequence). This CDR3 comprises 14 residues. CDR3 bases read: TGTGCCAGCAGTATGGGGGGGGGCGAGGCT. This translates into CASSMGGGEA. The full CDR3 protein is CASSMGGGEAEQFF.

This clone was recorded a few times. Gene names follow the mouse nomenclature. The CDR3 extends 4 residues past the end of the read, so its final part is completed from the germline J gene. V gene TRBV1 combines with J gene TRBJ1-1; perhaps TRBD1 as D (5 bases). This CDR3 comprises 14 residues. Germline values: CDR1 NSQYPW, CDR2 LRSPGD (reference sequence). Trimming cost V 0 bases and J 3 bases, with 8 bases left between them. CDR3 amino acids: CTCSADLTDTEVFF. The CDR3 bases that were read are TGCACCTGCAGTGCAGATCTGACAGACACA.

In its sample, this clone was seen a few times. Gene labels here are mouse ones. From the germline J gene comes the end of the CDR3, since the read stops 4 residues before it. The V call is TRBV19, the J call TRBJ2-1; 9 bases match TRBD1. The V gene's germline CDR1 is FNHDT and CDR2 SITEND (reference sequence). Germline trimming cut 1 base from V and 5 bases from J; bases unmatched to any gene: 7. The CDR3 has 16 residues. The CDR3 DNA, read in part, is TGTGCCAGCAGTATAATCGGGACAGGGTTTAATGCT. This gives the protein CASSIIGTGFNA. The whole CDR3 reads CASSIIGTGFNAEQFF.

This clone was seen a few times. Gene names and germline refer to mouse. The read comes to an end 4 residues before the CDR3 does, leaving the germline J gene to fill in the end. The V gene is TRBV19, the J gene TRBJ2-1; D not certain. Trimming stripped 5 bases from V and 2 bases from J, with 5 bases between. CDR1 is FNHDT, CDR2 SITEND, per germline (reference sequence). CDR3 length: 12 amino acids. CDR3 DNA (partial): TGTGCCAGCAGCACAGACTATGCT. This sequence encodes CASSTDYA. The whole CDR3 region reads CASSTDYAEQFF.

This clone turned up a few times. All gene names here are mouse names. The sequenced CDR3 bases are TGTGCCAGCAGTACGGGGGGAGATGCT. It specifies CASSTGGDA. The full CDR3 protein is CASSTGGDAEQFF. The chain carries TRBV19 and TRBJ2-1; D may be TRBD2 (6 bases). Sequencing ends 4 residues short of the CDR3 end; the germline J gene provides the rest. Trimming removed 3 bases at V and 5 bases at J, with 9 bases between. Per the germline V gene, CDR1 is FNHDT and CDR2 is SITEND (reference sequence). CDR3 length equals 13 residues.

As to this clone: All gene names here are mouse names. The read ends 4 residues shy of where the CDR3 ends; the end is completed using the germline J gene. This rearrangement joins TRBV13-3 to TRBJ2-4; 10 positions agree with TRBD2. CDR1 is NNHDY, CDR2 SYVADS, per germline. V lost 6 bases to trimming and J lost 2 bases; unmatched junction nucleotides: 3. The length of the CDR3 is 14 residues. The part of the CDR3 DNA that was read is TGTGCCAGCACCTGGGGGGGCTTTCAAAAC. This codes for CASTWGGFQN. The whole CDR3 is CASTWGGFQNTLYF.

This clone was observed a handful of times. The germline and genes are mouse ones. The sequence runs out 4 residues before the end of the CDR3; the remainder is reconstructed from the germline J gene. The chain joins TRBV19 to TRBJ2-5, with 11 bases fitting TRBD2. Germline CDR1 FNHDT, CDR2 SITEND (reference sequence). This CDR3 has 15 residues. The DNA read from the CDR3 is TGTGCCAGCAGTCGAAGACTGGGGGGGGAAGAC. It encodes CASSRRLGGED. The whole CDR3 reads CASSRRLGGEDTQYF.

As to this clone: Gene labels here are mouse ones. Read data end 4 residues before the CDR3 end; the end is taken from the germline J gene. V and J are TRBV13-3 and TRBJ2-5; weak D call: TRBD1 (6 bases). Trimming left V 7 bases short and J 2 bases short, with 14 bases between. This CDR3 spans 14 amino acids. Germline lookup yields CDR1 NNHDY and CDR2 SYVADS. The covered CDR3 bases are TGTGCCAGCGGATTCAGGGGCGGCCAAGAC. Translating gives CASGFRGGQD. The CDR3, in full, reads CASGFRGGQDTQYF.

This clone was observed a handful of times. All gene names here are mouse names. The CDR3 loop is CASSGSGSSYEQYF. The sequenced part of the CDR3 DNA is TGTGCCAGCAGTGGATCAGGAAGCTCCTAT. The chain employs TRBV13-3 and TRBJ2-7; the D is unclear. Sequencing ends 4 residues short of the CDR3 end; the germline J gene provides the rest. The V end lost 3 bases, the J end lost 0 bases, and 10 bases lay between the germline ends. Germline lookup yields CDR1 NNHDY and CDR2 SYVADS. The CDR3 extends over 14 amino acids.

Remarks on this clone: Mouse germline and gene names are used. The read falls 4 residues short of the CDR3 end, and the missing part is taken from the germline J gene. The rearrangement links TRBV17 to TRBJ1-2, with D perhaps TRBD1 (6 bases). The germline V gene has CDR1 MNHDT and CDR2 YYDKIL. This CDR3 spans 13 amino acids. V was pared by 6 bases and J by 1 base, with 9 bases between. The part of the CDR3 DNA that was read is TGTGCTAGCAGCCCGGGACAAAACTCC. This gives the protein CASSPGQNS. In full, the CDR3 reads CASSPGQNSDYTF.

Details on this clone: Gene names and germline refer to mouse. The observed sequence ends 4 residues before the CDR3 terminus, with the missing tail filled in from the germline J gene. J is TRBJ1-2 and V is TRBV1; 7 positions match TRBD1. The CDR3 is 14 residues long. Trimming took 5 bases from V and 1 from J; bases not matched to a gene: 4. The germline V gene has CDR1 NSQYPW and CDR2 LRSPGD (reference sequence). The CDR3 is CTCSRAGGNSDYTF. The CDR3 bases that were read are TGCACCTGCAGTAGAGCAGGGGGAAACTCC.

This clone was counted a few times. Each gene name is a mouse one. The read finishes 4 residues shy of the CDR3 end, and the germline J gene is used to complete it. The rearrangement links TRBV5 to TRBJ2-1; D is undetermined. There are 14 residues in the CDR3. Per germline, CDR1 LGHNA and CDR2 YNLKQL (reference sequence). Deletions cut 2 bases from V and 1 base from J, with 6 bases between. Incomplete CDR3 DNA: TGTGCCAGCAGCCAAACAATGAACTATGCT. Translation: CASSQTMNYA. The CDR3 in its entirety is CASSQTMNYAEQFF.

This clone was counted a few times. Gene names and germline refer to mouse. With the read ending 4 residues before the CDR3 end, the germline J gene is used to fill in that end. V gene TRBV1 combines with J gene TRBJ2-7; a weak D match, TRBD1 (6 bases). This CDR3 region has 15 residues. CDR1 NSQYPW and CDR2 LRSPGD come from the germline V gene (reference sequence). Between the trimmed V and J ends, which lost 3 bases and 0 bases, there was a span of 12 bases. The CDR3 protein is CTCSAPGHYSYEQYF. The covered CDR3 bases are TGCACCTGCAGTGCGCCGGGACACTACTCCTAT.

The sample holds many counts of this clone. The listed genes are named as in mouse. The read finishes 4 residues shy of the CDR3 end, and the germline J gene is used to complete it. The gene calls are TRBV13-3 and TRBJ2-3, with 11 bases matching TRBD1. J gave up 3 bases and V 5 bases, and 2 bases lay outside the gene matches. In germline, CDR1 is NNHDY, CDR2 SYVADS. This CDR3 comprises 14 residues. CDR3 DNA, as far as it was read: TGTGCCAGCAGGGGGGACAGGGGGGCAGAA. Its translation: CASRGDRGAE. The entire CDR3 protein reads CASRGDRGAETLYF.

Only a few counts were recorded for this clone. Germline and genes: mouse. Read coverage stops 4 residues before the CDR3 terminus; the germline J gene supplies the remainder. The rearrangement joins TRBV1 to TRBJ2-5; possibly TRBD1 for D (6 bases). V lost 4 bases to trimming and J lost 1 base, with 9 bases between them. The CDR3 spans 14 residues. Germline V gene lookup returns CDR1 NSQYPW and CDR2 LRSPGD (reference sequence). The DNA read from the CDR3 is TGCACCTGCAGTGGGGACAAACACCAAGAC. It encodes CTCSGDKHQD. The full CDR3 sequence reads CTCSGDKHQDTQYF. The variable domain in full, with the rest retrieved from reference TRBV1 and TRBJ2-5, is VTLLEQNPRWRLVPRGQAVNLRCILKNSQYPWMSWYQQDLQKQLQWLFTLRSPGDKEVKSLPGADYLATRVTDTELRLQVANMSQGRTLYCTCSGDKHQDTQYFGPGTRLLVL.